Shown below are 21 T cell receptor beta chains from a single sample sequenced in a study of OX40 agonist ivuxolimab in advanced cancers. The method was the immunoSEQ multiplex PCR assay. The source is immuneACCESS, and TCRdb retained only in-frame sequences with V and J called. Part of the clones is not carried over; for the studies checked, unresolved V genes explain less than half of this, and the remainder is unexplained. The sample table lists about 17,000 clones, nearly 95% of them with a count of one. The ten largest clones capture approximately 7% of the sample. The input for sequencing was CD4+ or CD8+ T cells sorted from blood, taken in a trial of the OX40 agonist ivuxolimab. These receptors were obtained from an adult with an advanced solid tumor such as melanoma, head and neck, liver or kidney cancer.

The chain recombines TRBV6-6 with TRBJ2-2; a weak D match, TRBD1 (6 bases). CDR1 and CDR2 from the germline V gene are MNHNY and SVGAGI (reference sequence). The V end was cut by 7 bases, the J end by 3 bases, with 6 bases between. The CDR3 runs 12 residues. Here the CDR3 reads CASKGDTGELFF. The CDR3, as DNA: TGTGCCAGCAAGGGGGACACCGGGGAGCTGTTTTTT.

The chain is built from TRBV13 and TRBJ2-7; no reliable D call. Germline V gives CDR1 PRHDT, CDR2 FYEKMQ (reference sequence). V was trimmed by 6 bases and J by 5 bases, leaving 14 bases between them. This CDR3 comprises 13 residues. CDR3 DNA sequence: TGTGCCAGCAGTGGCCAGGCAGTGGACGAGCAGTACTTC. It codes for CASSGQAVDEQYF.

This chain connects TRBV7-4 to TRBJ1-2; a weak D match, TRBD1 (6 bases). Between the trimmed V and J ends, which lost 2 bases and 5 bases, there was a span of 15 bases. Germline assignment: CDR1 SGHVT and CDR2 SQSDAQ. The CDR3 runs 15 residues. CDR3 in DNA: TGTGCCAGCAGCTTACTCAGTGAGGGGGGATATGGCTACACCTTC. It codes for CASSLLSEGGYGYTF. Looking up the rest from reference TRBV7-4 and TRBJ1-2 gives the full variable domain: GAGVSQSPRYKVAKRGRDVALRCDSISGHVTLYWYRQTLGQGSEVLTYSQSDAQRDKSGRPSGRFSAERPERSVSTLKIQRTEQGDSAVYLCASSLLSEGGYGYTFGSGTRLTVV.

This chain links TRBV15 with TRBJ1-4; a possible D gene is TRBD1 (5 bases). The germline V and J ends were trimmed by 1 base and 7 bases, with 7 bases remaining between them. The germline V gene encodes CDR1 LNHNV and CDR2 YYDKDF (reference sequence). The CDR3 is 13 amino acids. The CDR3 DNA is TGTGCCACCAGCAGAGGGGGCGCTGAAAAACTGTTTTTT. Its protein is CATSRGGAEKLFF.

V is TRBV19 and J is TRBJ1-2; D not resolved. Trimming left V 2 bases short and J 3 bases short, with 10 bases between. This CDR3 region has 14 residues. Germline lookup yields CDR1 LNHDA and CDR2 SQIVND (reference sequence). In nucleotides, the CDR3 is TGTGCCAGTAGTATATATGACCGTGACTATGGCTACACCTTC. Its translation is CASSIYDRDYGYTF. Using reference TRBV19 and TRBJ1-2 for the parts outside the CDR3, the full variable domain is DGGITQSPKYLFRKEGQNVTLSCEQNLNHDAMYWYRQDPGQGLRLIYYSQIVNDFQKGDIAEGYSVSREKKESFPLTVTSAQKNPTAFYLCASSIYDRDYGYTFGSGTRLTVV.

This clone was detected a few times. V usage is TRBV10-1 and J usage is TRBJ1-5, with D perhaps TRBD1 (6 bases). V was shortened by 2 bases and J by 7 bases, with 9 bases between the two germline ends. In germline, CDR1 is WNHNN, CDR2 SYGVQD (reference sequence). The CDR3 has 13 residues. The CDR3 protein is CASSERGRQPQHF. Here the CDR3 DNA reads TGCGCCAGCAGTGAGCGGGGGCGACAGCCCCAGCATTTT.

The chain carries TRBV7-8 and TRBJ2-7; D remains ambiguous. This CDR3 comprises 12 residues. In germline, CDR1 is SGHVS, CDR2 FQNEAQ. Trimming took off 4 bases at V and 2 bases at J, with 6 bases between the two ends. The DNA of the CDR3 is TGTGCCAGCAGCTCGGAGCCCTACGAGCAGTACTTC. This gives the protein CASSSEPYEQYF.

The chain employs TRBV19 and TRBJ2-7; tentative D call: TRBD2 (5 bases). The CDR3 extends over 15 amino acids. V gave up 4 bases and J gave up 2 bases, with 15 bases separating them. CDR1 LNHDA and CDR2 SQIVND come from the germline V gene (reference sequence). The CDR3 bases are TGTGCCAGTAGTACGGGGTCCCACCCGACCTACGAGCAGTACTTC. Protein sequence: CASSTGSHPTYEQYF.

The rearrangement joins TRBV7-8 to TRBJ2-1, with D perhaps TRBD1 (6 bases). Germline CDR1 reads SGHVS; CDR2 reads FQNEAQ. Deletions cut 8 bases from V and 5 bases from J, with 19 bases between. This CDR3 region has 15 residues. CDR3 DNA: TGTGCCAGCCGGTTGACAGGCCTGCGGGACAATGAGCAGTTCTTC. This sequence encodes CASRLTGLRDNEQFF.

The chain has TRBV10-2 and TRBJ2-7; TRBD1 matches 7 bases. V lost 6 bases to trimming and J lost 2 bases; unmatched junction nucleotides: 1. Germline CDR1 reads WSHSY; CDR2 reads SAAADI. CDR3 length: 12 amino acids. The CDR3, as DNA: TGCGCCAGCAGCGGGACAGCCTACGAGCAGTACTTC. Its translation is CASSGTAYEQYF.

The genes are TRBV28 and TRBJ1-2; the D gene is possibly TRBD1 (5 bases). Looked up from germline, CDR1 is MDHEN and CDR2 is SYDVKM. With 6 bases removed from V and 0 bases from J, the gap between germline ends came to 14 bases. The CDR3 sequence is 15 residues long. The CDR3 reads CASSPVGTTNYGYTF. The CDR3 region has the DNA TGTGCCAGCAGCCCAGTAGGGACTACTAACTATGGCTACACCTTC.

The V gene is TRBV11-2, the J gene TRBJ1-2; D uncertain. The germline V gene encodes CDR1 SGHAT and CDR2 FQNNGV. V was trimmed by 4 bases and J by 8 bases, leaving 14 bases between them. The CDR3 is made up of 13 amino acids. The chain's CDR3 is CASSSWEVNGYTF. The DNA of the CDR3 is TGTGCCAGCAGCTCATGGGAGGTAAACGGCTACACCTTC. Using reference TRBV11-2 and TRBJ1-2 for the parts outside the CDR3, the full variable domain is EAGVAQSPRYKIIEKRQSVAFWCNPISGHATLYWYQQILGQGPKLLIQFQNNGVVDDSQLPKDRFSAERLKGVDSTLKIQPAKLEDSAVYLCASSSWEVNGYTFGSGTRLTVV.

The rearrangement links TRBV19 to TRBJ2-7; 10 nucleotides align to TRBD1. The germline V gene has CDR1 LNHDA and CDR2 SQIVND (reference sequence). CDR3 length: 14 amino acids. With V trimmed by 1 base and J by 6 bases, 3 bases remained unmatched. For the CDR3, the DNA is TGTGCCAGTAGTATAGGACAGGGGGCCATCGAGCAGTACTTC. As protein: CASSIGQGAIEQYF.

This chain joins TRBV10-3 and TRBJ1-1; D is unclear. Germline CDR1 ENHRY, CDR2 SYGVKD. The V gene lost 3 bases and the J gene lost 0 bases, with 5 bases spanning the gap. This CDR3 is built from 13 residues. CDR3 DNA sequence: TGTGCCATCAGTGACTCTATGAACACTGAAGCTTTCTTT. Amino acid sequence: CAISDSMNTEAFF.

V is TRBV7-8 and J is TRBJ1-5; D remains unclear. V lost 8 bases to trimming and J lost 1 base, with 6 bases between them. The CDR3 length is 12 residues. CDR1 and CDR2 (germline): SGHVS, FQNEAQ. The CDR3 reads CASGRSNQPQHF. The CDR3 DNA reads TGTGCCAGCGGCAGGAGCAATCAGCCCCAGCATTTT.

The rearrangement joins TRBV5-4 to TRBJ2-1; TRBD2 matches 8 bases. CDR3 length: 18 residues. Germline V gene data show CDR1 as SGHNT and CDR2 as YYREEE (reference sequence). V shed 0 bases, J shed 3 bases, and the junction held 11 bases outside the gene matches. CDR3 region: CASSLGSGGPPYYNEQFF. The CDR3 nucleotides are TGTGCCAGCAGCTTGGGCTCGGGGGGGCCTCCCTACTACAATGAGCAGTTCTTC. Full variable domain (outside the CDR3, taken from reference TRBV5-4 and TRBJ2-1): ETGVTQSPTHLIKTRGQQVTLRCSSQSGHNTVSWYQQALGQGPQFIFQYYREEENGRGNFPPRFSGLQFPNYSSELNVNALELDDSALYLCASSLGSGGPPYYNEQFFGPGTRLTVL.

The chain is built from TRBV27 and TRBJ2-7; D not certain. V lost 6 bases to trimming and J lost 3 bases, with 9 bases between them. CDR1 is MNHEY, CDR2 SMNVEV, per germline (reference sequence). There are 12 residues in the CDR3. The CDR3 loop reads CASSPVGYEQYF. The CDR3 DNA sequence: TGTGCCAGCAGCCCAGTGGGCTACGAGCAGTACTTC.

This chain joins TRBV28 and TRBJ2-7, with 9 bases identical to TRBD1. The germline V gene encodes CDR1 MDHEN and CDR2 SYDVKM. This CDR3 is 16 amino acids long. J lost 1 base, V lost 5 bases, and 9 bases had no gene match. CDR3 sequence (DNA): TGTGCCAGCAGTCAGACTGCCGGGACAGGGTCCTACGAGCAGTACTTC. Translation gives CASSQTAGTGSYEQYF. The full variable domain, its missing parts supplied by reference TRBV28 and TRBJ2-7, is DVKVTQSSRYLVKRTGEKVFLECVQDMDHENMFWYRQDPGLGLRLIYFSYDVKMKEKGDIPEGYSVSREKKERFSLILESASTNQTSMYLCASSQTAGTGSYEQYFGPGTRLTVT.

The CDR3 protein is CASSFDTGASPGELFF. As DNA, the CDR3 is TGTGCCAGCAGTTTCGATACAGGGGCCTCCCCCGGGGAGCTGTTTTTT. The chain is built from TRBV28 and TRBJ2-2, with TRBD1 matching 7 bases. CDR1 MDHEN and CDR2 SYDVKM come from the germline V gene. Trimming removed 3 bases from V and 6 bases from J; junction bases left unmatched: 10. The CDR3 is 16 amino acids.

The rearrangement uses TRBV5-5 and TRBJ2-1; 7 bases map to TRBD1. The CDR3 sequence is 14 residues long. The germline V gene has CDR1 SGHKS and CDR2 YYEKEE (reference sequence). J gave up 7 bases and V 0 bases, and 4 bases lay outside the gene matches. CDR3 DNA: TGTGCCAGCAGCTTGGGACAGGGCGGGAATGAGCAGTTCTTC. Its protein product is CASSLGQGGNEQFF. The full variable domain, with the rest looked up from reference TRBV5-5 and TRBJ2-1, is DAGVTQSPTHLIKTRGQQVTLRCSPISGHKSVSWYQQVLGQGPQFIFQYYEKEERGRGNFPDRFSARQFPNYSSELNVNALLLGDSALYLCASSLGQGGNEQFFGPGTRLTVL.

The chain links TRBV19 to TRBJ2-7; D may be TRBD2 (5 bases). The V end was cut by 3 bases, the J end by 5 bases, with 11 bases between. This CDR3 is 13 amino acids long. Germline V lookup: CDR1 LNHDA, CDR2 SQIVND (reference sequence). CDR3 DNA sequence: TGTGCCAGTAGTATTTGGGAGTCCCACGAGCAGTACTTC. Its translation: CASSIWESHEQYF.